Here is one T cell receptor (beta chain) with its context. This specimen comes from a study of response to subunit inactivated influenza vaccine. After removal of 2 bases from V and 1 base from J, the junction contained 8 bases not matched to a gene. Germline V lookup: CDR1 SGHTA, CDR2 FQGNSA. The CDR3 extends over 17 amino acids. Each CDR3 protein is one row after TCRdb ran MiXCR on the RT-PCR reads. The sample has under 800,000 distinct CDR3 sequences, 11% to 15% seen once. The J gene is TRBJ2-3, the V gene TRBV7-2, with 8 bases matching TRBD2. The TCR originated in a man in his fifties who received an inactivated influenza vaccine. Sequenced here: PBMCs from blood, sampled about 14 days before vaccination. The CDR3 protein is CASSLRLSGAGTDTQYF. Written as DNA, the CDR3 is TGTGCCAGCAGCTTACGCCTTAGCGGGGCCGGCACAGATACGCAGTATTTT. The full variable domain, with the rest looked up from reference TRBV7-2 and TRBJ2-3, is GAGVSQSPSNKVTEKGKDVELRCDPISGHTALYWYRQSLGQGLEFLIYFQGNSAPDKSGLPSDRFSAERTGGSVSTLTIQRTQQEDSAVYLCASSLRLSGAGTDTQYFGPGTRLTVL.